The clone carrying this T cell receptor beta chain was seen a few times. Its antigen is currently unknown. This sample is drawn from a study of early T cells in non-severe SARS-CoV-2 infection. In the study overall: Chains were unpaired, as sequencing was done on bulk RNA from unsorted whole blood. Study conclusions and caveats: In VDJdb matching, anti-spike CD8 responses were favored while private and CD4 specificities went missing.

cDNA molecules, individually, were tagged with unique molecular identifiers. TCRdb reprocessed the 5' RACE reads with MiXCR, giving one entry per CDR3 protein. The table records about 83,000 distinct CDR3 sequences, roughly 12% of them present only once. This receptor was identified in an adult who was a healthcare worker with PCR-confirmed SARS-CoV-2 infection or an uninfected control (not recorded which). The sequencing sample was made of whole blood.

In DNA, the CDR3 is TGTGCCAGCAGCTTAGAATGGCGATCCGGGGAGCTGTTTTTT. The encoded protein is CASSLEWRSGELFF. The chain is built from TRBV11-2 and TRBJ2-2; the D is unclear. Trimming pared 0 bases from V and 6 bases from J, leaving 8 bases between. From germline, CDR1 is SGHAT and CDR2 FQNNGV. This CDR3 spans 14 amino acids.